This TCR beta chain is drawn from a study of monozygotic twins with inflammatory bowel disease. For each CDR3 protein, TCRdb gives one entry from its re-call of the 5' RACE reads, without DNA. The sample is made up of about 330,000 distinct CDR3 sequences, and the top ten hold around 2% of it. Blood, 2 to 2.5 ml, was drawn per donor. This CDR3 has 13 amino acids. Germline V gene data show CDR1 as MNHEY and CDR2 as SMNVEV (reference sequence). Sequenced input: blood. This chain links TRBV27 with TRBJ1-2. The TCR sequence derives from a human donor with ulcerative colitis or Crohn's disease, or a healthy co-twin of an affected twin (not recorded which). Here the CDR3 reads CASSFEGYYSYTF.